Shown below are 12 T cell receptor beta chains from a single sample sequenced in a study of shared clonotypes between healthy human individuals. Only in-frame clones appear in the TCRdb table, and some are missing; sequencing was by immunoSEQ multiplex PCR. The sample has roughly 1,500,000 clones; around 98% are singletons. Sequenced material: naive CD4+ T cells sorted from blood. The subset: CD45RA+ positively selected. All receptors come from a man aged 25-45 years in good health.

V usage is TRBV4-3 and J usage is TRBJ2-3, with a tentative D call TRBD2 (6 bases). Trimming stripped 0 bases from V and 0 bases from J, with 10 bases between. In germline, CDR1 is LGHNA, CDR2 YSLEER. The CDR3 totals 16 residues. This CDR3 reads CASSQDGRSSTDTQYF. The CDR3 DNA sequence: TGCGCCAGCAGCCAAGATGGGAGGTCGAGCACAGATACGCAGTATTTT.

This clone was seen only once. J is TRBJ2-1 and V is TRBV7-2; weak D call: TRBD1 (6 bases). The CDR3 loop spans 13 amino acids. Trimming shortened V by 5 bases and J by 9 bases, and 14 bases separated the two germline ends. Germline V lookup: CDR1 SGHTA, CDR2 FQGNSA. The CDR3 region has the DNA TGTGCCAGCAGCCTAAACAGGGATGGTGAGCAGTTCTTC. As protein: CASSLNRDGEQFF.

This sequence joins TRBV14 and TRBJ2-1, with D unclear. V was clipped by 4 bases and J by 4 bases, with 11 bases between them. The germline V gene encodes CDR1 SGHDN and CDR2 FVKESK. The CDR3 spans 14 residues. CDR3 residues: CASSLTDGYNEQFF. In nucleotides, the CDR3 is TGTGCCAGCAGCCTCACAGACGGTTACAATGAGCAGTTCTTC. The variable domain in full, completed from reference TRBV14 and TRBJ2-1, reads EAGVTQFPSHSVIEKGQTVTLRCDPISGHDNLYWYRRVMGKEIKFLLHFVKESKQDESGMPNNRFLAERTGGTYSTLKVQPAELEDSGVYFCASSLTDGYNEQFFGPGTRLTVL.

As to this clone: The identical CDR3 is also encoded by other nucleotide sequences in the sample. CDR3 nucleotide sequence: TGCGCCAGCAGTGAGTCGGGCGGAGCGAACACCGGGGAGCTGTTTTTT. This translates into CASSESGGANTGELFF. The J gene is TRBJ2-2, the V gene TRBV10-2; D ambiguous. The CDR3 is 16 residues long. Germline CDR1 is WSHSY and CDR2 is SAAADI. V lost 0 bases to trimming and J lost 0 bases, with 8 bases between them.

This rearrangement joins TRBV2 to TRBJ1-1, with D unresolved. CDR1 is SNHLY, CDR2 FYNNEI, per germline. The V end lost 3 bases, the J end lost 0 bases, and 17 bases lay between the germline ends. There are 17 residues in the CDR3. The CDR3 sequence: CASSDSLKGSVNTEAFF. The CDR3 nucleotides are TGTGCCAGCAGTGACTCCCTCAAGGGATCGGTGAACACTGAAGCTTTCTTT.

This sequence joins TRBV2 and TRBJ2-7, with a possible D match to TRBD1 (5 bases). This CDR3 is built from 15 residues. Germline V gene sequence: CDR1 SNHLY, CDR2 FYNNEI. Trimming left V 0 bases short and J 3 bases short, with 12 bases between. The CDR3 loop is CASSEAQGLGYEQYF. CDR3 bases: TGTGCCAGCAGTGAAGCGCAGGGTTTGGGCTACGAGCAGTACTTC.

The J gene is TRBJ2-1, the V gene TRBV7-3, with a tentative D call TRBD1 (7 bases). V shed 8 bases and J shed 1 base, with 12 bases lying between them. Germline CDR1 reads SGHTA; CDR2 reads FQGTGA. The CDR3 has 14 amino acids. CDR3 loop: CASGSGGSYNEQFF. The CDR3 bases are TGTGCCAGCGGCTCAGGGGGGTCCTACAATGAGCAGTTCTTC.

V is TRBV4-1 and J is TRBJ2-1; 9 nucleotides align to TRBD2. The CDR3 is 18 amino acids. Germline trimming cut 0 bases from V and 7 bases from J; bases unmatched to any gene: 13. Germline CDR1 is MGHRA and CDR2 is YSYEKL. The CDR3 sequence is CASSQDGTVAGGSNEQFF. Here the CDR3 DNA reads TGCGCCAGCAGCCAAGATGGGACTGTCGCGGGAGGGTCAAATGAGCAGTTCTTC.

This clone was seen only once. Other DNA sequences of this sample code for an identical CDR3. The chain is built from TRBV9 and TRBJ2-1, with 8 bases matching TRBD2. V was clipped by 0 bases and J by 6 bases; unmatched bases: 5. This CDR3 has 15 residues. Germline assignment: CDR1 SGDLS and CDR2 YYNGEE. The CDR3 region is CASSVAGGPSNEQFF. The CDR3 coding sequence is TGTGCCAGCAGCGTAGCGGGAGGGCCATCCAATGAGCAGTTCTTC.

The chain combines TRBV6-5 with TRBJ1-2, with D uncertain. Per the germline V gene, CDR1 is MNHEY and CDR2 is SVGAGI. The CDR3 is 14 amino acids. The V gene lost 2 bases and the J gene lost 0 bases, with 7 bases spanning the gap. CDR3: CASSYMGTNYGYTF. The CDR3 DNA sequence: TGTGCCAGCAGTTACATGGGGACTAACTATGGCTACACCTTC.

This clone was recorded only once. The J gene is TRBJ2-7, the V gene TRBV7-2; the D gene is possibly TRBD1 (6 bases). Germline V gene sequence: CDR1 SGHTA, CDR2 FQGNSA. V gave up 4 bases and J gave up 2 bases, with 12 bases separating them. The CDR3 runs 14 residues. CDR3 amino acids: CASSSGTTPYEQYF. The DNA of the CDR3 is TGTGCCAGCAGCTCCGGGACAACCCCCTACGAGCAGTACTTC. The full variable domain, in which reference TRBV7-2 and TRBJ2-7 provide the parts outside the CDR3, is GAGVSQSPSNKVTEKGKDVELRCDPISGHTALYWYRQSLGQGLEFLIYFQGNSAPDKSGLPSDRFSAERTGGSVSTLTIQRTQQEDSAVYLCASSSGTTPYEQYFGPGTRLTVT.

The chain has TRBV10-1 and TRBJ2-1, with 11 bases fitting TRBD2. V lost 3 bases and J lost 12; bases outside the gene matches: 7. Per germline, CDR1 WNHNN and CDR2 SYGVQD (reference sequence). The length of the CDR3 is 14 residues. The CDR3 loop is CASSDPGLAGGQFF. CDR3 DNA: TGCGCCAGCAGTGATCCGGGGCTAGCGGGAGGGCAGTTCTTC.